What follows are 16 T cell receptor beta chains derived from one specimen sequenced in a study of blood T cell repertoires in COVID-19. TCRdb keeps only in-frame clones here, not all; method: immunoSEQ multiplex PCR. The profile shows hundreds of thousands of clones, around 85% of them singletons. The sample was peripheral blood. The receptor source for this set is a woman in her twenties or thirties who had recovered from COVID-19.

The genes are TRBV5-6 and TRBJ1-5; D not resolved. The germline gives CDR1 SGHDT, CDR2 YYEEEE. CDR3 length equals 15 residues. Trimming removed 0 bases at V and 2 bases at J, with 9 bases between. The CDR3 reads CASSLGRLGNQPQHF. The CDR3 nucleotides are TGTGCCAGCAGCTTGGGCAGGTTGGGCAATCAGCCCCAGCATTTT.

The chain is built from TRBV27 and TRBJ2-7; the match to TRBD2 covers 7 bases. Germline values: CDR1 MNHEY, CDR2 SMNVEV (reference sequence). J gave up 2 bases and V 3 bases, and 4 bases lay outside the gene matches. This CDR3 contains 14 residues. CDR3 protein: CASSFRGETYEQYF. The CDR3 coding sequence is TGTGCCAGCAGTTTTCGGGGGGAGACCTACGAGCAGTACTTC.

The genes are TRBV11-3 and TRBJ1-1, with 8 bases lining up with TRBD1. The CDR3 is 15 amino acids. The V gene's germline CDR1 is SGHNT and CDR2 YENEEA. Trimming at V came to 5 bases and at J to 1 base, leaving 6 bases not matched to a gene. CDR3 sequence: CASSPGQGSNTEAFF. The CDR3 coding sequence is TGTGCCAGCAGCCCCGGACAGGGCTCGAACACTGAAGCTTTCTTT.

The CDR3 bases are TGTGCCAGCAGCCCGCGAGGGGGTTCGAATGAGCAGTTCTTC. Its protein product is CASSPRGGSNEQFF. The rearrangement joins TRBV5-4 to TRBJ2-1; maybe TRBD1 (6 bases). Trimming pared 4 bases from V and 7 bases from J, leaving 15 bases between. The CDR3 is 14 residues long. Germline CDR1 is SGHNT and CDR2 is YYREEE (reference sequence).

The V and J genes are TRBV19 and TRBJ2-7; possible D gene TRBD1, 5 bases. Trimming cost V 2 bases and J 1 base, with 6 bases left between them. The germline CDR1 and CDR2 sequences are LNHDA and SQIVND (reference sequence). The CDR3 extends over 13 amino acids. The CDR3 loop is CASSIQGSYEQYF. CDR3 nucleotide sequence: TGTGCCAGTAGTATACAGGGTTCCTACGAGCAGTACTTC.

This sequence joins TRBV30 and TRBJ2-6, with no clear D. The CDR3 runs 12 residues. In germline, CDR1 is GTSNPN, CDR2 SVGIG (reference sequence). V lost 5 bases and J 0 bases, leaving 2 bases between the germline ends. CDR3 in amino acids: CAWLSGANVLTF. The CDR3 DNA sequence: TGTGCCTGGCTCTCTGGGGCCAACGTCCTGACTTTC.

The rearrangement joins TRBV21-1 to TRBJ2-7; the table's D call of TRBD1 was not tested on the DNA. TRBV21-1 is a documented pseudogene. The CDR3 is 14 amino acids. This chain's CDR3 is CASSKGQPSYEQYF. In DNA, the CDR3 is TGTGCCAGCAGCAAGGGACAACCTTCCTACGAGCAGTACTTC.

The rearrangement joins TRBV7-9 to TRBJ2-3; 7 bases agree with TRBD1. The CDR3 is made up of 17 amino acids. V was pared by 2 bases and J by 0 bases, with 8 bases of the junction left unmatched. Germline CDR1 SEHNR, CDR2 FQNEAQ (reference sequence). CDR3 residues: CASSLILGTASTDTQYF. CDR3 coding DNA: TGTGCCAGCAGCTTAATCCTCGGGACAGCAAGCACAGATACGCAGTATTTT. Full variable domain (missing parts from reference TRBV7-9 and TRBJ2-3): DTGVSQNPRHKITKRGQNVTFRCDPISEHNRLYWYRQTLGQGPEFLTYFQNEAQLEKSRLLSDRFSAERPKGSFSTLEIQRTEQGDSAMYLCASSLILGTASTDTQYFGPGTRLTVL.

The chain joins TRBV6-1 to TRBJ2-7; 8 nucleotides agree with TRBD2. This CDR3 comprises 15 residues. CDR1 and CDR2 (germline): MNHNS, SASEGT. V gave up 2 bases and J gave up 2 bases; unmatched junction bases: 5. CDR3 nucleotides: TGTGCCAGCAGTGAAATCGACGGGGGGGCCTACGAGCAGTACTTC. This encodes CASSEIDGGAYEQYF.

The chain employs TRBV5-1 and TRBJ2-5, with TRBD1 identical over 12 bases. The CDR3 spans 15 residues. CDR1 is SGHRS and CDR2 is YFSETQ in the germline V gene. V lost 4 bases to trimming and J lost 4 bases; unmatched junction nucleotides: 5. CDR3 DNA: TGCGCCAGCAGCCCCGGGACAGGGGGCAGAGAGACCCAGTACTTC. The encoded protein is CASSPGTGGRETQYF.

The CDR3 protein is CASSKGGVVSYNEQFF. As DNA, the CDR3 is TGTGCCAGCAGCAAAGGGGGCGTGGTCTCCTACAATGAGCAGTTCTTC. The V and J genes are TRBV7-6 and TRBJ2-1; 7 bases map to TRBD1. The V gene's germline CDR1 is SGHVS and CDR2 FNYEAQ. The CDR3 spans 16 residues. V dropped 5 bases and J dropped 0; count of bases not matched to a gene: 7. The full variable domain, its missing parts supplied by reference TRBV7-6 and TRBJ2-1, is GAGVSQSPRYKVTKRGQDVALRCDPISGHVSLYWYRQALGQGPEFLTYFNYEAQQDKSGLPNDRFSAERPEGSISTLTIQRTEQRDSAMYRCASSKGGVVSYNEQFFGPGTRLTVL.

J is TRBJ2-3 and V is TRBV10-3, with a tentative D call TRBD2 (6 bases). The V end was cut by 9 bases, the J end by 6 bases, with 19 bases between. Germline loops: CDR1 ENHRY, CDR2 SYGVKD. This CDR3 has 14 residues. This CDR3 is CAIWSGLTWDTQYF. CDR3 DNA: TGTGCCATTTGGTCGGGACTGACTTGGGATACGCAGTATTTT.

This clone was recorded only once. The chain recombines TRBV9 with TRBJ2-7, with D possibly being TRBD2 (6 bases). The CDR3 loop spans 16 amino acids. Germline V gene data show CDR1 as SGDLS and CDR2 as YYNGEE. V lost 2 bases, J lost 6 bases, and 21 bases lay in between. The CDR3 spells CASSVGLWGRGSEQYF. The CDR3 DNA reads as TGTGCCAGCAGCGTCGGTTTGTGGGGACGGGGGAGCGAGCAGTACTTC.

The J gene is TRBJ2-1, the V gene TRBV5-4, with D possibly matching TRBD2 (6 bases). The ends were cut back, 4 bases at V and 0 bases at J, with 11 bases in the middle. Germline assignment: CDR1 SGHNT and CDR2 YYREEE (reference sequence). This CDR3 has 15 amino acids. CDR3 nucleotide sequence: TGTGCCAGCAGCCGGGACTTGAGCTCCTACAATGAGCAGTTCTTC. Translating it yields CASSRDLSSYNEQFF.

The table lists this clone with a count of one. The V and J genes are TRBV4-1 and TRBJ1-2, with a weak D call TRBD1 (6 bases). V lost 3 bases, J lost 8 bases, and 25 bases lay in between. The CDR3 runs to 17 residues. Per germline, CDR1 MGHRA and CDR2 YSYEKL. The CDR3 is CASSHKTGAQGTKGYTF. CDR3 DNA sequence: TGCGCCAGCAGCCATAAAACGGGAGCCCAGGGGACTAAGGGCTACACCTTC.

The gene calls are TRBV25-1 and TRBJ2-4; 12 bases line up with TRBD2. The CDR3 has 13 residues. Germline-derived CDR1 and CDR2 are MGHDK and SYGVNS. Trimming took 3 bases from V and 9 from J; bases not matched to a gene: 0. CDR3 region: CASSEGLAGIQYF. The CDR3 bases are TGTGCCAGCAGTGAGGGACTAGCGGGCATTCAGTACTTC.